This T cell receptor (beta chain) was recovered during a study of blood T cell repertoires in COVID-19. As for the study in general: Spain, Italy and the United States supplied samples that represented acute and convalescent COVID-19. The cDNA or gDNA used as material had been derived from T cells, B-cell-depleted T cells, or PBMCs.

This clone was observed a few times. Per the authors' pipeline: Amplified reference gene primers provided the basis for estimating nucleated cell counts. Libraries were prepared by immunoSEQ multiplex PCR; TCRdb keeps only in-frame clonotypes and omits some of them. The V and J calls and clone size come from that table; D and trimming were worked out from the DNA. The sample has around 200,000 clones, roughly 85% seen once. This CDR3 is built from 16 residues. The junction had 10 bases not matched to a gene; V was cut back by 4 bases and J by 2 bases. The V gene's germline CDR1 is LGHDT and CDR2 YNNKEL (reference sequence).

The sample consisted of peripheral blood. This TCR came from a woman between 40 and 50 years old with active or convalescent COVID-19. V is TRBV3-1 (or the pseudogene TRBV3-2) and J is TRBJ2-7; 8 bases fit TRBD2. DNA for the CDR3: TGTGCCAGCAGCCCGCAAGCAACTAGCGGACCCTACGAGCAGTACTTC. As protein: CASSPQATSGPYEQYF.